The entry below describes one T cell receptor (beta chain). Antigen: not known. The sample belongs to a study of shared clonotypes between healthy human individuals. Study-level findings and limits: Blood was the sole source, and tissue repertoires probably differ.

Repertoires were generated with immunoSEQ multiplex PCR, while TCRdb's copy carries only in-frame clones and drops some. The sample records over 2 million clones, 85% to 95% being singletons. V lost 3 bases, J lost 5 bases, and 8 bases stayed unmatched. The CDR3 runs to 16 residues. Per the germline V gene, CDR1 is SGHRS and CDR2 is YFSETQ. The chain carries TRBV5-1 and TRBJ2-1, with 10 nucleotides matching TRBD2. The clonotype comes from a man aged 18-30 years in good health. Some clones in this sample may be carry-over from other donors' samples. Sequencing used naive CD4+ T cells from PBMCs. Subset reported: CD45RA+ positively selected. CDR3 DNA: TGCGCCAGCAGCTCCCTCCTAGCGGGAGTTAACAATGAGCAGTTCTTC. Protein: CASSSLLAGVNNEQFF.